This TCR beta chain is from a study of blood T cell repertoires in COVID-19. Data came from immunoSEQ multiplex PCR; TCRdb stores just in-frame clones and leaves some out. The sample carries under 250,000 clones, 65% to 90% recorded once. V shed 3 bases and J shed 1 base, with 10 bases lying between them. Germline CDR1 SGHNT, CDR2 YYREEE (reference sequence). CDR3 size: 15 residues. V and J are TRBV5-4 and TRBJ2-2, with D possibly being TRBD1 (5 bases). This receptor was taken from a woman between 45 and 65 years old with acute COVID-19. Sequencing was carried out using PBMCs or T cells enriched from blood (not recorded which). The CDR3 DNA reads TGTGCCAGCAGCTGGGCAGGGTGGAACACCGGGGAGCTGTTTTTT. Translation: CASSWAGWNTGELFF.